A selection of T cell receptor beta chains follows, all from one sample in a study of cytomegalovirus exposure and HLA in healthy donors. The method was immunoSEQ multiplex PCR; TCRdb's version includes in-frame clones alone and lacks a portion of them. The data contain some 130,000 clones, roughly 82% of them singletons. The sample was PBMCs. The receptors derive from a male donor in good health and CMV-seropositive. The CDR3 runs from the conserved cysteine through the conserved F or W. D genes are given only for firm matches. Clone size is not always given. Where it is, it says once, few, many or a class for expanded clones.

CDR3 protein: CASSLELVNTEAFF
CDR3 DNA: TGTGCCAGCAGCTTGGAGCTTGTGAACACTGAAGCTTTCTTT
J gene: TRBJ1-1
V gene: TRBV5-4
clone size: few
D gene: -

CDR3 protein: CASRTGLPPLVGELFF
CDR3 DNA: TGTGCCAGCAGAACCGGACTCCCCCCGTTAGTCGGGGAGCTGTTTTTT
J gene: TRBJ2-2
V gene: TRBV6-6
clone size: -
D gene: -

CDR3 protein: CASSISDTQYF
CDR3 DNA: TGTGCCAGCAGCATCTCAGATACGCAGTATTTT
J gene: TRBJ2-3
V gene: TRBV7-9
clone size: -
D gene: -

CDR3 protein: CASSSRTGVRGNTIYF
CDR3 DNA: TGTGCCAGCAGTTCCCGGACAGGTGTGAGGGGAAACACCATATATTTT
J gene: TRBJ1-3
V gene: TRBV6-5
clone size: -
D gene: TRBD1

CDR3 protein: CASSPGQGYGYTF
CDR3 DNA: TGTGCCAGCAGCCCGGGACAGGGGTATGGCTACACCTTC
J gene: TRBJ1-2
V gene: TRBV5-8
clone size: -
D gene: TRBD1

CDR3 protein: CASSVATTGNTEAFF
CDR3 DNA: TGTGCCAGCAGCGTAGCGACGACGGGGAACACTGAAGCTTTCTTT
J gene: TRBJ1-1
V gene: TRBV9
clone size: -
D gene: -

CDR3 protein: CASTFSMGPNTGELFF
CDR3 DNA: TGTGCCAGCACCTTTTCAATGGGCCCCAACACCGGGGAGCTGTTTTTT
J gene: TRBJ2-2
V gene: TRBV28
clone size: -
D gene: -

CDR3 protein: CASSSPGQRNEKLFF
CDR3 DNA: TGTGCCAGCAGTTCCCCGGGACAGAGAAATGAAAAACTGTTTTTT
J gene: TRBJ1-4
V gene: TRBV6-9
clone size: -
D gene: TRBD1

CDR3 protein: CASSPRGRTEAFF
CDR3 DNA: TGTGCCAGCAGCCCCCGGGGGAGAACTGAAGCTTTCTTT
J gene: TRBJ1-1
V gene: TRBV9
clone size: -
D gene: -

CDR3 protein: CASSEGLQETQYF
CDR3 DNA: TGTGCCAGCAGCGAGGGCCTCCAAGAGACCCAGTACTTC
J gene: TRBJ2-5
V gene: TRBV11-2
clone size: -
D gene: -

CDR3 protein: CASQPGAYGYTF
CDR3 DNA: TGTGCCAGCCAACCAGGTGCCTATGGCTACACCTTC
J gene: TRBJ1-2
V gene: TRBV2
clone size: -
D gene: -

CDR3 protein: CASSFGTNSNQPQHF
CDR3 DNA: TGTGCCAGCAGCTTTGGGACAAATAGCAATCAGCCCCAGCATTTT
J gene: TRBJ1-5
V gene: TRBV5-6
clone size: few
D gene: -

CDR3 protein: CASSGTSAYFTDTQYF
CDR3 DNA: TGTGCCAGCAGTGGGACTAGCGCCTACTTCACAGATACGCAGTATTTT
J gene: TRBJ2-3
V gene: TRBV6-1
clone size: -
D gene: TRBD2

CDR3 protein: CASSHPGQGVGAFF
CDR3 DNA: TGCGCCAGCAGCCACCCGGGACAGGGGGTGGGGGCTTTCTTT
J gene: TRBJ1-1
V gene: TRBV4-1
clone size: once
D gene: TRBD1

CDR3 protein: CASSVAGGYEQYF
CDR3 DNA: TGTGCCAGCAGTGTAGCGGGGGGCTACGAGCAGTACTTC
J gene: TRBJ2-7
V gene: TRBV6-1
clone size: -
D gene: TRBD2

CDR3 protein: CASSILQDMNTEAFF
CDR3 DNA: TGTGCCAGCAGTATTCTTCAGGACATGAACACTGAAGCTTTCTTT
J gene: TRBJ1-1
V gene: TRBV7-9
clone size: few
D gene: -

CDR3 protein: CASSAGTGPRQFF
CDR3 DNA: TGTGCCAGCAGTGCGGGGACAGGGCCACGACAGTTCTTC
J gene: TRBJ2-1
V gene: TRBV2
clone size: -
D gene: TRBD1

CDR3 protein: CASSPGTSVTDTQYF
CDR3 DNA: TGTGCCAGCAGCCCCGGGACTAGCGTCACAGATACGCAGTATTTT
J gene: TRBJ2-3
V gene: TRBV9
clone size: -
D gene: TRBD2

CDR3 protein: CASSLEVGATYEQYF
CDR3 DNA: TGTGCCAGCAGCCTAGAAGTGGGGGCTACCTACGAGCAGTACTTC
J gene: TRBJ2-7
V gene: TRBV6-1
clone size: -
D gene: -

CDR3 protein: CASSPPGQGGEKLFF
CDR3 DNA: TGTGCCAGCTCACCGCCGGGACAGGGAGGTGAAAAACTGTTTTTT
J gene: TRBJ1-4
V gene: TRBV18
clone size: -
D gene: TRBD1

CDR3 protein: CASSLESRGLSTGELFF
CDR3 DNA: TGCGCCAGCAGCTTGGAATCCAGGGGGCTGAGCACCGGGGAGCTGTTTTTT
J gene: TRBJ2-2
V gene: TRBV5-1
clone size: -
D gene: TRBD1

CDR3 protein: CSVVGWLAGVNEQFF
CDR3 DNA: TGCAGCGTTGTGGGTTGGCTAGCGGGAGTCAATGAGCAGTTCTTC
J gene: TRBJ2-1
V gene: TRBV29-1
clone size: -
D gene: TRBD2

CDR3 protein: CASSLGTGRLYSPLHF
CDR3 DNA: TGTGCCAGCAGCCTAGGGACAGGGAGGCTATATTCACCCCTCCACTTT
J gene: TRBJ1-6
V gene: TRBV7-9
clone size: -
D gene: TRBD1

CDR3 protein: CASSPAGYPTYEQYF
CDR3 DNA: TGTGCCAGCAGCCCCGCGGGATATCCGACCTACGAGCAGTACTTC
J gene: TRBJ2-7
V gene: TRBV11-2
clone size: few
D gene: -

CDR3 protein: CAWGQGWNTGELFF
CDR3 DNA: TGTGCCTGGGGACAGGGGTGGAACACCGGGGAGCTGTTTTTT
J gene: TRBJ2-2
V gene: TRBV30
clone size: -
D gene: TRBD1

CDR3 protein: CASSQATGGETQYF
CDR3 DNA: TGTGCCAGCAGTCAGGCTACAGGGGGAGAGACCCAGTACTTC
J gene: TRBJ2-5
V gene: TRBV6-1
clone size: -
D gene: TRBD1

CDR3 protein: CASSTRTSGTDTQYF
CDR3 DNA: TGTGCCAGCAGCACCCGGACTAGCGGCACAGATACGCAGTATTTT
J gene: TRBJ2-3
V gene: TRBV5-4
clone size: few
D gene: TRBD2

CDR3 protein: CASSPRDRGLEETQYF
CDR3 DNA: TGTGCCAGCAGCCCCCGGGACAGGGGGCTGGAAGAGACCCAGTACTTC
J gene: TRBJ2-5
V gene: TRBV4-2
clone size: -
D gene: TRBD1

CDR3 protein: CASTAAGPAGELFF
CDR3 DNA: TGTGCCAGCACCGCCGCGGGCCCAGCCGGGGAGCTGTTTTTT
J gene: TRBJ2-2
V gene: TRBV6-5
clone size: -
D gene: -